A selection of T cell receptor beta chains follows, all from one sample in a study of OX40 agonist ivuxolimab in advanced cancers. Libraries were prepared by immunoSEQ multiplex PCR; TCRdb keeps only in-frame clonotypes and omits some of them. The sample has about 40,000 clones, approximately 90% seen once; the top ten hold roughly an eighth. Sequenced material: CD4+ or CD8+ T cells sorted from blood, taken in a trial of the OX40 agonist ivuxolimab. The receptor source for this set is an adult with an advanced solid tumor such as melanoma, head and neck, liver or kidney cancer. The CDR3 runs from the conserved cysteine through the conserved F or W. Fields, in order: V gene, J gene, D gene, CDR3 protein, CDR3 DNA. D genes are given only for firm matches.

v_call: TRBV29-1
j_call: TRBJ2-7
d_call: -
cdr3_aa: CSVGGDRPYEQYF
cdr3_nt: TGCAGCGTGGGAGGGGACAGACCCTACGAGCAGTACTTC

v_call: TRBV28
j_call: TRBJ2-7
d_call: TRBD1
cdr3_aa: CASSPLRDRSYEQYF
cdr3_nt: TGTGCCAGCAGCCCACTCCGGGACAGATCCTACGAGCAGTACTTC

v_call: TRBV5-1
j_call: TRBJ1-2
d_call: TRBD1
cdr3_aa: CASSPGDRPPRGNGYTF
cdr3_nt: TGCGCCAGCAGCCCGGGGGACAGGCCGCCGCGCGGAAATGGCTACACCTTC

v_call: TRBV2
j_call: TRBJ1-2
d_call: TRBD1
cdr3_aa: CASSRDTGGVYGYTF
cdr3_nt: TGTGCCAGCAGTCGGGACACAGGGGGGGTCTATGGCTACACCTTC

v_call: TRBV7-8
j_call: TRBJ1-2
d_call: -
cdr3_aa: CASSLGNKSGYTF
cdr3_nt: TGTGCCAGCAGCTTAGGCAATAAGAGTGGCTACACCTTC

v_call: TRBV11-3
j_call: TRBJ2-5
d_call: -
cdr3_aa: CASSPRHQETQYF
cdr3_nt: TGTGCCAGCAGCCCCAGACACCAAGAGACCCAGTACTTC

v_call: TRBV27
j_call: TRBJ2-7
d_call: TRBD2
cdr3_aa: CASSSPSGGAYEQYF
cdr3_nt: TGTGCCAGCAGTTCCCCTAGCGGGGGGGCCTACGAGCAGTACTTC

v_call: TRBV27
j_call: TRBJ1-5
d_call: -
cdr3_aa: CASPLGGAQPQHF
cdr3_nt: TGTGCCAGCCCCCTCGGCGGGGCTCAGCCCCAGCATTTT

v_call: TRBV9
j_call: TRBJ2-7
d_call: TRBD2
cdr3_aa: CASSVVSSGRDEQYF
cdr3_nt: TGTGCCAGCAGCGTAGTCTCCAGCGGGAGGGACGAGCAGTACTTC

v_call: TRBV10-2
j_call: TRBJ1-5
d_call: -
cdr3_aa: CASSEVDPNQPQHF
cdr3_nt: TGCGCCAGCAGTGAGGTGGACCCCAATCAGCCCCAGCATTTT